This paragraph covers one TCR beta chain sequence. Clones were sequenced by immunoSEQ multiplex PCR, and TCRdb holds only the in-frame ones, with some missing. The sample includes roughly 380,000 clones, 90% to 98% of them seen just once. This CDR3 has 15 residues. Germline V gene lookup returns CDR1 SGHTA and CDR2 FQGNSA. Losses at the gene ends were 4 bases for V and 4 bases for J; bases not matched to a gene: 6. This entry belongs to a study of shared clonotypes between healthy human individuals. Sequenced: memory CD8+ T cells sorted from blood. The subset: CD45RO+ cells pooled with CCR7-negative TemRA cells. This receptor was taken from a man aged 30-40 years in good health. This chain joins TRBV7-2 and TRBJ2-5; 10 positions match TRBD2. This CDR3 reads CASSSGTSAGETQYF. The CDR3 region has the DNA TGTGCCAGCAGCTCCGGGACTAGCGCTGGAGAGACCCAGTACTTC.